The 15 T cell receptor beta chains below all came from one sample that was sequenced in a study of cytomegalovirus exposure and HLA in healthy donors. PCR amplification relied on 60 Vbeta primers (plus 13 Jbeta primers). Sequencing was performed with immunoSEQ multiplex PCR; in TCRdb, only in-frame clones are kept and a portion is missing. The data hold roughly 130,000 clones, with over 75% observed a single time. The material sequenced was PBMCs. Every receptor here comes from a man aged 35 to 55 in good health and CMV-seronegative.

This chain links TRBV30 with TRBJ2-4; TRBD2 agrees at 7 bases. The CDR3 contains 14 residues. Looked up from germline, CDR1 is GTSNPN and CDR2 is SVGIG (reference sequence). J gave up 10 bases and V 2 bases, and 11 bases lay outside the gene matches. The CDR3: CAWSFGGGPEIQYF. As DNA, the CDR3 is TGTGCCTGGAGTTTTGGCGGGGGACCCGAGATTCAGTACTTC.

The J gene is TRBJ1-2, the V gene TRBV2; TRBD1 aligns across 8 bases. The ends lost 4 bases at V and 7 bases at J; junction bases unmatched: 2. CDR3 length: 12 residues. The germline V gene encodes CDR1 SNHLY and CDR2 FYNNEI. The CDR3 sequence: CASSGTGFGYTF. CDR3 DNA: TGTGCCAGCAGTGGGACAGGGTTTGGCTACACCTTC.

The chain links TRBV7-2 to TRBJ2-5; 13 positions match TRBD2. The CDR3 is made up of 15 amino acids. The trim removed 4 bases at V and 5 bases at J, leaving 4 bases unmatched. CDR1 is SGHTA, CDR2 FQGNSA, per germline. CDR3 amino acids: CASSSSGLAGETQYF. The DNA for the CDR3 is TGTGCCAGCAGCTCTTCGGGACTAGCGGGGGAGACCCAGTACTTC.

The genes are TRBV10-3 and TRBJ2-3; 15 bases agree with TRBD2. Looked up from germline, CDR1 is ENHRY and CDR2 is SYGVKD. This CDR3 has 19 amino acids. Trimming at V came to 0 bases and at J to 1 base, leaving 5 bases not matched to a gene. The CDR3 sequence: CAISESGLAGGSGTDTQYF. In nucleotides, the CDR3 is TGTGCCATCAGTGAGTCGGGACTAGCGGGAGGATCGGGCACAGATACGCAGTATTTT.

The rearrangement links TRBV5-4 to TRBJ1-6, with 8 nucleotides matching TRBD1. Germline V gene sequence: CDR1 SGHNT, CDR2 YYREEE (reference sequence). The CDR3 has 14 residues. V trimming: 3 bases; J trimming: 5 bases; junction bases outside the gene matches: 1. Here the CDR3 reads CASSSGQDNSPLHF. The CDR3 DNA reads TGTGCCAGCAGCTCGGGACAGGATAATTCACCCCTCCACTTT.

This clone appeared a single time. V and J are TRBV5-1 and TRBJ1-2; TRBD1 aligns across 10 bases. The V segment lost 7 bases and the J segment 5 bases; nucleotides outside the gene matches: 8. The germline V gene encodes CDR1 SGHRS and CDR2 YFSETQ. CDR3 length equals 14 residues. CDR3 amino acids: CASGLAGQGYGYTF. Here the CDR3 DNA reads TGCGCCAGCGGCCTAGCGGGACAGGGGTATGGCTACACCTTC.

The chain couples TRBV29-1 to TRBJ2-1, with 10 positions matching TRBD2. Unmatched junction bases numbered 6, after V lost 6 bases and J lost 4 bases. The length of the CDR3 is 14 residues. The germline V gene has CDR1 SQVTM and CDR2 ANQGSEA. CDR3 in DNA: TGCAGCGTCCCTAGCGGGAGTGGGTACAATGAGCAGTTCTTC. This encodes CSVPSGSGYNEQFF.

This chain joins TRBV6-1 and TRBJ1-3; 8 bases are shared with TRBD1. Germline lookup yields CDR1 MNHNS and CDR2 SASEGT. J was trimmed by 4 bases and V by 6 bases; bases with no gene match: 5. CDR3 length: 14 residues. CDR3 coding DNA: TGTGCCAGCAGGAAGGACAGGGCAGGAAACACCATATATTTT. Amino acid sequence: CASRKDRAGNTIYF.

The chain recombines TRBV7-9 with TRBJ1-2; unclear D gene. V shed 1 base and J shed 4 bases, with 7 bases lying between them. The CDR3 runs 13 residues. The germline V gene encodes CDR1 SEHNR and CDR2 FQNEAQ (reference sequence). The CDR3 DNA reads as TGTGCCAGCAGCTTAGATAGCCTCTATGGCTACACCTTC. This encodes CASSLDSLYGYTF.

This clone was observed a single time. The sample carries other DNA sequences with the same CDR3. This sequence joins TRBV27 and TRBJ1-6, with 8 positions matching TRBD1. The CDR3 extends over 14 amino acids. V lost 5 bases, J lost 9 bases, and 6 bases stayed unmatched. Germline-derived CDR1 and CDR2 are MNHEY and SMNVEV (reference sequence). CDR3 region: CASSPGQGSSPLHF. The DNA for the CDR3 is TGTGCCAGCAGTCCAGGACAGGGTTCTTCACCCCTCCACTTT.

This chain uses TRBV6-1 with TRBJ2-5, with D possibly being TRBD2 (6 bases). The CDR3 totals 17 residues. V gave up 1 base and J gave up 4 bases, with 19 bases separating them. Germline V gives CDR1 MNHNS, CDR2 SASEGT. CDR3 nucleotide sequence: TGTGCCAGCAGTGAAGAGGTTGGGGGGAGTGGTCGAGAGACCCAGTACTTC. This translates into CASSEEVGGSGRETQYF.

The chain uses TRBV28 and TRBJ2-4, with TRBD1 matching over 7 bases. The germline gives CDR1 MDHEN, CDR2 SYDVKM. The CDR3 runs 16 residues. Trimming took 5 bases from V and 0 from J; bases not matched to a gene: 7. The CDR3 nucleotides read TGTGCCAGCAGTACGCAGGGGGACGTAGCCAAAAACATTCAGTACTTC. It is translated as CASSTQGDVAKNIQYF.

The CDR3 here is CAWSVARLYEQYF. As DNA, the CDR3 is TGTGCCTGGAGTGTGGCCCGATTATACGAGCAGTACTTC. The rearrangement links TRBV30 to TRBJ2-7; no definite D call. CDR3 length equals 13 residues. CDR1 and CDR2 from the germline V gene are GTSNPN and SVGIG (reference sequence). Trimming stripped 0 bases from V and 4 bases from J, with 10 bases between.

The chain joins TRBV11-3 to TRBJ2-7; TRBD1 matches 7 bases. This CDR3 is built from 14 residues. With V trimmed by 4 bases and J by 2 bases, 5 bases remained unmatched. The germline gives CDR1 SGHNT, CDR2 YENEEA. The CDR3 DNA follows: TGTGCCAGCAGCTCAGACAGGGCGGCCTACGAGCAGTACTTC. It yields the protein CASSSDRAAYEQYF.

The gene calls are TRBV6-5 and TRBJ2-5, with D perhaps TRBD2 (11 bases). This CDR3 comprises 15 residues. V lost 6 bases, J lost 5 bases, and 19 bases lay in between. Looked up from germline, CDR1 is MNHEY and CDR2 is SVGAGI. CDR3: CASSRLAGQGETQYF. The CDR3 DNA reads TGTGCCAGCAGCCGACTAGCGGGACAGGGGGAGACCCAGTACTTC.